A selection of T cell receptor beta chains follows, all from one sample in a study of graft-versus-host responses after intestinal transplantation. The table came from immunoSEQ multiplex PCR; TCRdb's copy has only in-frame clones and leaves some out. The data show 85,000 to 110,000 clones, over 85% seen once. Their antigens are not known. The specimen comprised unstimulated CD8+ T cells sorted from spleen or lymph node cells, sampled before intestinal transplant. These receptors all stem from a human donor who received an intestinal transplant. Each CDR3 is given with its conserved first and last residue. Each record gives: V gene, D gene, clone size, J gene, CDR3 protein, CDR3 DNA. The D gene is left open where the match is weak. Clone sizes are given selectively: once, few, many, or a class where the clone is expanded.

V gene: TRBV19
D gene: .
clone size: .
J gene: TRBJ1-3
CDR3 protein: CASSIMGGPGNTIYF
CDR3 DNA: TGTGCCAGTAGTATAATGGGGGGCCCTGGAAACACCATATATTTT

V gene: TRBV9
D gene: .
clone size: .
J gene: TRBJ2-3
CDR3 protein: CASSVAGAGDTQYF
CDR3 DNA: TGTGCCAGCAGCGTAGCCGGGGCAGGGGATACGCAGTATTTT

V gene: TRBV7-9
D gene: .
clone size: .
J gene: TRBJ1-6
CDR3 protein: CAILPGGFNSPLHF
CDR3 DNA: TGTGCCATCTTACCCGGGGGGTTTAATTCACCCCTCCACTTT

V gene: TRBV29-1
D gene: .
clone size: .
J gene: TRBJ2-7
CDR3 protein: CSVGSGRKEQYF
CDR3 DNA: TGCAGCGTTGGTTCAGGGAGGAAGGAGCAGTACTTC

V gene: TRBV7-9
D gene: .
clone size: .
J gene: TRBJ2-7
CDR3 protein: CASSPGQLWEQYF
CDR3 DNA: TGTGCCAGCAGCCCCGGACAGCTCTGGGAGCAGTACTTC

V gene: TRBV6-5
D gene: .
clone size: .
J gene: TRBJ2-5
CDR3 protein: CASSYSRGAQETQYF
CDR3 DNA: TGTGCCAGCAGTTACAGCAGGGGCGCCCAAGAGACCCAGTACTTC

V gene: TRBV23-1
D gene: TRBD1
clone size: .
J gene: TRBJ1-6
CDR3 protein: CASSQKSGKDRDYNSPLHF
CDR3 DNA: TGCGCCAGCAGTCAAAAATCGGGGAAGGACAGGGATTATAATTCACCCCTCCACTTT

V gene: TRBV6-6
D gene: .
clone size: .
J gene: TRBJ1-1
CDR3 protein: CASTGYTEAFF
CDR3 DNA: TGTGCCAGCACCGGATACACTGAAGCTTTCTTT

V gene: TRBV19
D gene: .
clone size: few
J gene: TRBJ2-5
CDR3 protein: CASTREHTGTQYF
CDR3 DNA: TGTGCCAGTACCAGGGAACACACGGGGACCCAGTACTTC

V gene: TRBV4-2
D gene: .
clone size: once
J gene: TRBJ1-1
CDR3 protein: CASSQEWNTEAFF
CDR3 DNA: TGTGCCAGCAGCCAAGAGTGGAACACTGAAGCTTTCTTT

V gene: TRBV4-1
D gene: .
clone size: few
J gene: TRBJ2-3
CDR3 protein: CASSQDLAFATDTQYF
CDR3 DNA: TGCGCCAGCAGCCAAGATCTGGCCTTTGCCACAGATACGCAGTATTTT

V gene: TRBV4-1
D gene: .
clone size: .
J gene: TRBJ2-1
CDR3 protein: CASSPPPLGRVYNEQFF
CDR3 DNA: TGCGCCAGCAGCCCACCCCCATTAGGTCGGGTATACAATGAGCAGTTCTTC

V gene: TRBV29-1
D gene: .
clone size: .
J gene: TRBJ1-1
CDR3 protein: CSAKPGREAFF
CDR3 DNA: TGCAGCGCGAAGCCGGGGCGTGAAGCTTTCTTT

V gene: TRBV4-1
D gene: .
clone size: .
J gene: TRBJ1-4
CDR3 protein: CASSQTGTNEKLFF
CDR3 DNA: TGCGCCAGCAGTCAAACGGGGACAAATGAAAAACTGTTTTTT

V gene: TRBV6-1
D gene: .
clone size: .
J gene: TRBJ2-1
CDR3 protein: CASSPPSYNEQFF
CDR3 DNA: TGTGCCAGCAGCCCCCCTTCCTACAATGAGCAGTTCTTC

V gene: TRBV4-1
D gene: .
clone size: .
J gene: TRBJ2-3
CDR3 protein: CASSPEVPGGPGDTQYF
CDR3 DNA: TGCGCCAGCAGCCCCGAAGTCCCGGGGGGCCCAGGAGATACGCAGTATTTT

V gene: TRBV5-6
D gene: .
clone size: .
J gene: TRBJ2-2
CDR3 protein: CASSLLFGGELFF
CDR3 DNA: TGTGCCAGCAGCTTGCTATTCGGCGGGGAGCTGTTTTTT

V gene: TRBV2
D gene: .
clone size: .
J gene: TRBJ2-3
CDR3 protein: CASSEAGADTQYF
CDR3 DNA: TGTGCCAGCAGTGAAGCGGGGGCAGATACGCAGTATTTT

V gene: TRBV11-3
D gene: TRBD2
clone size: .
J gene: TRBJ2-3
CDR3 protein: CASSVTGGDTQYF
CDR3 DNA: TGTGCCAGCAGCGTTACCGGGGGGGATACGCAGTATTTT

V gene: TRBV4-1
D gene: .
clone size: .
J gene: TRBJ2-7
CDR3 protein: CASSPGGLDRRVYEQYF
CDR3 DNA: TGCGCCAGCAGCCCAGGGGGGCTGGATCGTAGGGTTTACGAGCAGTACTTC

V gene: TRBV11-2
D gene: .
clone size: .
J gene: TRBJ2-7
CDR3 protein: CASSLGYGGRRYEQYF
CDR3 DNA: TGTGCCAGCAGCTTAGGTTACGGGGGAAGACGCTACGAGCAGTACTTC

V gene: TRBV6-1
D gene: .
clone size: .
J gene: TRBJ2-7
CDR3 protein: CASSSSWTVSYEQYF
CDR3 DNA: TGTGCCAGCAGTTCATCTTGGACAGTCTCCTACGAGCAGTACTTC

V gene: TRBV28
D gene: .
clone size: .
J gene: TRBJ1-4
CDR3 protein: CASSFGRANEKLFF
CDR3 DNA: TGTGCCAGCAGTTTTGGCAGAGCTAATGAAAAACTGTTTTTT

V gene: TRBV5-1
D gene: TRBD1
clone size: .
J gene: TRBJ1-4
CDR3 protein: CASSLEGQFATNEKLFF
CDR3 DNA: TGCGCCAGCAGCTTGGAGGGACAGTTTGCAACTAATGAAAAACTGTTTTTT

V gene: TRBV11-1
D gene: .
clone size: .
J gene: TRBJ2-5
CDR3 protein: CASSSPGGILEETQYF
CDR3 DNA: TGTGCCAGCAGCTCTCCCGGGGGCATATTGGAAGAGACCCAGTACTTC

V gene: TRBV27
D gene: .
clone size: .
J gene: TRBJ2-1
CDR3 protein: CASSFGTSYNEQFF
CDR3 DNA: TGTGCCAGCAGTTTCGGGACGTCTTACAATGAGCAGTTCTTC

V gene: TRBV25-1
D gene: .
clone size: .
J gene: TRBJ1-2
CDR3 protein: CASSDLVDGYTF
CDR3 DNA: TGTGCCAGCAGTGATCTTGTGGATGGCTACACCTTC

V gene: TRBV25-1
D gene: TRBD1
clone size: .
J gene: TRBJ1-1
CDR3 protein: CASRRDRTLNTEAFF
CDR3 DNA: TGTGCCAGCAGACGGGACAGGACTCTGAACACTGAAGCTTTCTTT

V gene: TRBV7-3
D gene: .
clone size: .
J gene: TRBJ2-7
CDR3 protein: CASSREGGEQYF
CDR3 DNA: TGTGCCAGCAGCCGAGAGGGGGGCGAGCAGTACTTC

V gene: TRBV7-9
D gene: .
clone size: .
J gene: TRBJ1-4
CDR3 protein: CASSPDSIATNEKLFF
CDR3 DNA: TGTGCCAGCAGCCCGGACAGTATAGCAACTAATGAAAAACTGTTTTTT

V gene: TRBV6-5
D gene: .
clone size: few
J gene: TRBJ1-1
CDR3 protein: CASSYSSGGSTEAFF
CDR3 DNA: TGTGCCAGCAGTTACTCGAGTGGGGGGAGCACTGAAGCTTTCTTT

V gene: TRBV5-5
D gene: .
clone size: .
J gene: TRBJ1-2
CDR3 protein: CASSWYDDRTNYGYTF
CDR3 DNA: TGTGCCAGCAGCTGGTATGACGACAGGACTAACTATGGCTACACCTTC

V gene: TRBV7-9
D gene: TRBD1
clone size: .
J gene: TRBJ2-1
CDR3 protein: CASSRPGQGNNEQFF
CDR3 DNA: TGTGCCAGCAGTCGCCCGGGACAGGGAAACAATGAGCAGTTCTTC

V gene: TRBV27
D gene: TRBD1
clone size: .
J gene: TRBJ1-1
CDR3 protein: CATKGQGNTEAFF
CDR3 DNA: TGTGCCACCAAGGGACAGGGGAACACTGAAGCTTTCTTT

V gene: TRBV4-2
D gene: .
clone size: .
J gene: TRBJ2-2
CDR3 protein: CASSPGTNTGELFF
CDR3 DNA: TGTGCCAGCAGCCCTGGAACGAACACCGGGGAGCTGTTTTTT

V gene: TRBV6-5
D gene: .
clone size: .
J gene: TRBJ1-1
CDR3 protein: CASSLSWVNTEAFF
CDR3 DNA: TGTGCCAGCAGCCTTAGTTGGGTGAACACTGAAGCTTTCTTT

V gene: TRBV7-8
D gene: .
clone size: once
J gene: TRBJ1-6
CDR3 protein: CASSLAEQYSSPLHF
CDR3 DNA: TGTGCCAGCAGCTTAGCGGAACAGTATAGTTCACCCCTCCACTTT

V gene: TRBV11-2
D gene: TRBD1
clone size: .
J gene: TRBJ2-7
CDR3 protein: CASSFLTGDEQYF
CDR3 DNA: TGTGCCAGCAGCTTCCTGACAGGGGACGAGCAGTACTTC

V gene: TRBV5-1
D gene: .
clone size: .
J gene: TRBJ2-7
CDR3 protein: CASNSDTYEQYF
CDR3 DNA: TGCGCCAGCAACTCGGACACCTACGAGCAGTACTTC

V gene: TRBV7-9
D gene: .
clone size: .
J gene: TRBJ2-3
CDR3 protein: CASSADPDTQYF
CDR3 DNA: TGTGCCAGCAGCGCCGACCCAGATACGCAGTATTTT